This TCR beta chain was recovered during a study of blood T cell repertoires in COVID-19. Overall study: Researchers got acute and convalescent COVID-19 samples from the United States, Italy and Spain. From T cells, B-cell-depleted T cells, or PBMCs came the material, which was cDNA or gDNA.

A single count supports this clone. V lost 5 bases, J lost 9 bases, and 20 bases lay in between. From germline, CDR1 is SGHTA and CDR2 FQGNSA. The CDR3 has 15 residues. Assay: immunoSEQ multiplex PCR; the TCRdb copy retains only in-frame clones and omits some. The table includes over 130,000 clones, 70% to 80% detected once. The chain employs TRBV7-2 and TRBJ2-1; D might be TRBD1 (6 bases). The sequencing input was peripheral blood. This clonotype was sampled from a woman older than 75 with active or convalescent COVID-19. The CDR3 DNA reads TGTGCCAGCAGCGAAGTCTTTCAGGGGCAAGGTGAGCAGTTCTTC. It translates to CASSEVFQGQGEQFF. The full variable domain, its missing parts supplied by reference TRBV7-2 and TRBJ2-1, is GAGVSQSPSNKVTEKGKDVELRCDPISGHTALYWYRQSLGQGLEFLIYFQGNSAPDKSGLPSDRFSAERTGGSVSTLTIQRTQQEDSAVYLCASSEVFQGQGEQFFGPGTRLTVL.